The source of this T cell receptor beta chain is a study of CD8 T cells in ankylosing spondylitis. Findings and caveats of the study: The study identified a TCR beta motif of 7 or 8 highly homologous variants that appeared characteristic of ankylosing spondylitis blood.

This clonotype showed up just a few times. What it binds is not known. TCRdb used MiXCR to reprocess the 5' RACE reads, holding one entry per CDR3 protein. The data show 130,000 or so distinct CDR3 sequences, 15% to 20% seen once. CDR1 LGHNA and CDR2 YNFKEQ come from the germline V gene. The ends lost 0 bases at V and 1 base at J; junction bases unmatched: 11. This CDR3 comprises 19 residues. V and J are TRBV4-2 and TRBJ2-1, with 8 bases that match TRBD2. The source of this sequence is a male donor with ankylosing spondylitis. The sample comprised blood, either unsorted or a sorted T cell fraction (not recorded which). The CDR3 nucleotides are TGTGCCAGCAGCCAAGAGGGCAGCGGGAGAGATCCGTCCTACAATGAGCAGTTCTTC. Amino acids: CASSQEGSGRDPSYNEQFF.